The entry below describes one TCR beta chain. Its antigen is still unknown. TCRdb re-called the 5' RACE reads and shows each CDR3 protein once, DNA omitted. The sample includes roughly 380,000 distinct CDR3 sequences. This entry is derived from a study of T cells expressing NK-cell markers. Study information: Sorted T-cell subsets CD3+CD56+NKG2C+, CD3+CD56+NKG2C- and CD3+CD56-NKG2C+ were TCR beta-sequenced. General study points: Four donors likewise had their CD3+CD56-NKG2C+ fraction led by these clonotypes.

The germline CDR1 and CDR2 sequences are SNHLY and FYNNEI. The CDR3 spans 16 residues. Sequencing was done on a sample of blood T cells: a sorted CD56 or NKG2C T cell subset, CD4+ or CD8+ T cells, or bulk PBMC T cells (not recorded which). The chain carries TRBV2 and TRBJ2-1; there is no DNA to check the TCRdb D call of TRBD1. This receptor was taken from a man between 18 and 69 years old in good health. The CDR3 sequence: CASTPMVQGTYNEQFF.